This TCR beta chain was documented in a study of T cells expressing NK-cell markers. The wider study: Obtained from sorted CD3+CD56+NKG2C+, CD3+CD56+NKG2C- and CD3+CD56-NKG2C+ T cells were the TCR beta repertoires. Study results and limitations: Expanded NKG2C+ T cell clones had unclear HCMV specificity.

TCRdb re-analyzed the 5' RACE reads; it lists each CDR3 protein once, without DNA. The sample totals 350,000 to 500,000 distinct CDR3 sequences. Germline CDR1 DFQATT, CDR2 SNEGSKA (reference sequence). The CDR3 sequence is 14 residues long. Note on this clonotype: Its antigen remains unidentified.

This receptor was identified in a woman between 18 and 75 years old in good health. The chain joins TRBV20-1 to TRBJ1-4; TCRdb selects TRBD1, and the lack of DNA leaves this call unchecked. Sequencing used blood T cells: a sorted CD56 or NKG2C T cell subset, CD4+ or CD8+ T cells, or bulk PBMC T cells (not recorded which). This CDR3 reads CSALTGAKNEKLFF.